The 27 T cell receptor beta chains below come from one sample, sequenced in a study of blood T cell repertoires in COVID-19. TCRdb keeps only in-frame clones here, not all; method: immunoSEQ multiplex PCR. The sample lists about 160,000 clones; approximately 87% were seen once. Sample: peripheral blood. The receptors come from a woman in her seventies with COVID-19, enrolled during active disease.

The chain is built from TRBV6-2 or TRBV6-3 and TRBJ2-3; TRBD1 matches 9 bases. Germline lookup yields CDR1 MNHEY and CDR2 SVGEGT. V shed 2 bases, J shed 2 bases, and the junction held 8 bases outside the gene matches. The CDR3 is 17 amino acids. The CDR3 nucleotides read TGTGCCAGCAGTTACACTCCGGGACAGGGCCACACAGATACGCAGTATTTT. It yields the protein CASSYTPGQGHTDTQYF.

This clone was seen once. This sequence joins TRBV16 and TRBJ2-1; 10 bases agree with TRBD2. The CDR3 consists of 14 residues. Germline V CDR1 and CDR2: KGHSY, FQNENV. V gave up 4 bases and J gave up 8 bases; unmatched junction bases: 5. DNA for the CDR3: TGTGCCAGCAGCCGTCGGACTAGCGGCGATGAGCAGTTCTTC. It specifies CASSRRTSGDEQFF.

The rearrangement joins TRBV2 to TRBJ1-1; D is unresolved. Looked up from germline, CDR1 is SNHLY and CDR2 is FYNNEI. The CDR3 totals 11 residues. V lost 7 bases and J lost 7, with 10 bases in between. The CDR3 region is CASIREGEAFF. DNA of the CDR3: TGTGCCAGCATCCGGGAGGGTGAAGCTTTCTTT.

The chain combines TRBV5-4 with TRBJ1-3; a possible D gene is TRBD1 (5 bases). V lost 4 bases and J lost 0, with 14 bases in between. The CDR3 has 16 amino acids. Germline assignment: CDR1 SGHNT and CDR2 YYREEE (reference sequence). The CDR3 reads CASSPDSTASGNTIYF. The CDR3 nucleotides are TGTGCCAGCAGCCCCGATTCGACAGCCTCTGGAAACACCATATATTTT. The entire variable domain, with the rest obtained from reference TRBV5-4 and TRBJ1-3, is as follows: ETGVTQSPTHLIKTRGQQVTLRCSSQSGHNTVSWYQQALGQGPQFIFQYYREEENGRGNFPPRFSGLQFPNYSSELNVNALELDDSALYLCASSPDSTASGNTIYFGEGSWLTVV.

This chain links TRBV27 with TRBJ1-5; TRBD1 aligns across 10 bases. CDR1 is MNHEY and CDR2 is SMNVEV in the germline V gene (reference sequence). V was clipped by 3 bases and J by 8 bases; unmatched bases: 7. The CDR3 sequence is 15 residues long. The CDR3 reads CASSLLPGTGEPQHF. The CDR3 DNA reads as TGTGCCAGCAGTTTGCTACCAGGGACAGGGGAGCCCCAGCATTTT.

The chain uses TRBV10-2 and TRBJ1-1, with D unclear. Germline CDR1 reads WSHSY; CDR2 reads SAAADI. There are 13 residues in the CDR3. The V gene lost 6 bases and the J gene lost 5 bases, with 13 bases spanning the gap. The CDR3 spells CASREVGGTEAFF. In nucleotides, the CDR3 is TGCGCCAGCAGAGAGGTGGGAGGAACTGAAGCTTTCTTT.

The chain combines TRBV28 with TRBJ2-7; 7 bases are a match to TRBD1. The germline CDR1 and CDR2 sequences are MDHEN and SYDVKM. V lost 8 bases, J lost 6 bases, and 13 bases stayed unmatched. This CDR3 region has 14 residues. For the CDR3, the DNA is TGTGCCAGCCGCAAAATTGACAGGGTTAGCGAGCAGTACTTC. Its protein is CASRKIDRVSEQYF.

The chain is built from TRBV5-1 and TRBJ1-1; D might be TRBD1 (6 bases). This CDR3 has 15 residues. Germline CDR1 is SGHRS and CDR2 is YFSETQ. V lost 1 base to trimming and J lost 3 bases, with 13 bases between them. Here the CDR3 DNA reads TGCGCCAGCAGCTTGCTACAGGGTGGGGACACTGAAGCTTTCTTT. It encodes CASSLLQGGDTEAFF.

This clone was seen a handful of times. V and J are TRBV6-5 and TRBJ1-5, with unresolved D. This CDR3 has 13 residues. Germline-derived CDR1 and CDR2 are MNHEY and SVGAGI. Trimming cost V 2 bases and J 3 bases, with 5 bases left between them. As DNA, the CDR3 is TGTGCCAGCAGTTACGGCCCCAATCAGCCCCAGCATTTT. Amino acid sequence: CASSYGPNQPQHF.

The chain has TRBV7-2 and TRBJ1-2, with a possible D match to TRBD1 (6 bases). Trimming stripped 1 base from V and 3 bases from J, with 9 bases between. There are 14 residues in the CDR3. Germline CDR1 is SGHTA and CDR2 is FQGNSA. CDR3 bases: TGTGCCAGCAGCTTAGGGACAGCTTACTATGGCTACACCTTC. Amino acid sequence: CASSLGTAYYGYTF.

The chain links TRBV6-6 to TRBJ2-3, with 15 bases fitting TRBD2. V shed 5 bases, J shed 1 base, and the junction held 7 bases outside the gene matches. Germline V CDR1 and CDR2: MNHNY, SVGAGI (reference sequence). This CDR3 comprises 18 residues. The CDR3 reads CASSPGLAGGGGTDTQYF. DNA of the CDR3: TGTGCCAGCAGTCCGGGACTAGCGGGGGGCGGGGGCACAGATACGCAGTATTTT.

V gene TRBV6-1 combines with J gene TRBJ1-2; TRBD1 matches at 8 bases. Germline CDR1 and CDR2: MNHNS and SASEGT. The CDR3 is made up of 13 amino acids. With 1 base clipped from V and 7 bases from J, the junction kept 2 bases outside the gene matches. The CDR3 bases are TGTGCCAGCAGTGAAGGGGACAGGTCTGGCTACACCTTC. Protein product: CASSEGDRSGYTF.

As regards this clone: This specimen includes other DNA sequences encoding the same CDR3. V gene TRBV18 combines with J gene TRBJ1-1, with D uncertain. CDR3 length: 14 amino acids. V was cut by 3 bases and J by 0 bases, with 8 bases left in between. Per germline, CDR1 KGHSH and CDR2 LQKENI. The CDR3, as DNA: TGTGCCAGCTCACCGGCCGCAGTGAACACTGAAGCTTTCTTT. It codes for CASSPAAVNTEAFF. Using reference TRBV18 and TRBJ1-1 for the parts outside the CDR3, the full variable domain is NAGVMQNPRHLVRRRGQEARLRCSPMKGHSHVYWYRQLPEEGLKFMVYLQKENIIDESGMPKERFSAEFPKEGPSILRIQQVVRGDSAAYFCASSPAAVNTEAFFGQGTRLTVV.

This chain uses TRBV5-1 with TRBJ2-1, with 7 bases lining up with TRBD1. The CDR3 sequence is 15 residues long. J gave up 0 bases and V 4 bases, and 4 bases lay outside the gene matches. Germline CDR1 SGHRS, CDR2 YFSETQ. DNA for the CDR3: TGCGCCAGCAGCGATAGGACAGGCTCCTACAATGAGCAGTTCTTC. This sequence encodes CASSDRTGSYNEQFF.

The rearrangement joins TRBV16 to TRBJ1-5, with a weak D call TRBD1 (6 bases). CDR3 size: 15 residues. In germline, CDR1 is KGHSY, CDR2 FQNENV. Trimming took 8 bases from V and 2 from J, leaving 16 bases between them. The CDR3 loop is CASLFRGAGNQPQHF. For the CDR3, the DNA is TGTGCCAGCTTATTCAGGGGAGCCGGCAATCAGCCCCAGCATTTT.

The table lists this clone with a count of one. The chain combines TRBV10-1 with TRBJ2-5, with D perhaps matching TRBD1 (5 bases). This CDR3 has 14 amino acids. Trimming pared 3 bases from V and 1 base from J, leaving 9 bases between. Germline CDR1 WNHNN, CDR2 SYGVQD (reference sequence). CDR3 bases: TGCGCCAGCAGTGAACAGGCTTCCCAAGAGACCCAGTACTTC. This codes for CASSEQASQETQYF.

V gene TRBV9 combines with J gene TRBJ2-2, with 12 positions matching TRBD2. The CDR3 is made up of 16 amino acids. Germline CDR1 is SGDLS and CDR2 is YYNGEE. Trimming cost V 4 bases and J 6 bases; bases outside gene matches: 7. The CDR3 coding sequence is TGTGCCAGCAGCAGACTAGCGGGGGATGTTGCCGGGGAGCTGTTTTTT. This gives the protein CASSRLAGDVAGELFF.

The gene calls are TRBV7-9 and TRBJ1-3; D is uncertain. Trimming pared 3 bases from V and 5 bases from J, leaving 8 bases between. This CDR3 contains 13 residues. Germline CDR1 SEHNR, CDR2 FQNEAQ (reference sequence). CDR3 in DNA: TGTGCCAGCAGCTTGGGCAATAGAAACACCATATATTTT. The encoded protein is CASSLGNRNTIYF.

CDR3 bases: TGCGCCAGCAGCGGCCAGGGGGCGGGTGGTGAAAAACTGTTTTTT. Translated: CASSGQGAGGEKLFF. V gene TRBV5-1 combines with J gene TRBJ1-4; 8 bases line up with TRBD1. With V trimmed by 4 bases and J by 7 bases, 9 bases remained unmatched. This CDR3 has 15 residues. Germline-derived CDR1 and CDR2 are SGHRS and YFSETQ.

V usage is TRBV5-1 and J usage is TRBJ2-3; a weak D match, TRBD1 (5 bases). The CDR3 loop spans 14 amino acids. Germline CDR1 is SGHRS and CDR2 is YFSETQ. V was pared by 8 bases and J by 0 bases, with 13 bases between. The CDR3 protein is CASYTGQSTDTQYF. The CDR3 coding sequence is TGCGCCAGTTACACAGGCCAAAGCACAGATACGCAGTATTTT.

The V and J genes are TRBV27 and TRBJ2-7; D ambiguous. CDR1 and CDR2 from the germline V gene are MNHEY and SMNVEV (reference sequence). Deletions cut 3 bases from V and 0 bases from J, with 12 bases between. The CDR3 has 15 amino acids. The CDR3 loop reads CASSFGQTYSYEQYF. Here the CDR3 DNA reads TGTGCCAGCAGTTTTGGGCAGACATACTCCTACGAGCAGTACTTC.

This chain links TRBV11-2 with TRBJ1-4; unclear D gene. The V gene lost 5 bases and the J gene lost 0 bases, with 7 bases spanning the gap. Germline loops: CDR1 SGHAT, CDR2 FQNNGV. This CDR3 is built from 14 residues. Written as DNA, the CDR3 is TGTGCCAGCAGCCACCTAGCAACTAATGAAAAACTGTTTTTT. Its translation is CASSHLATNEKLFF.

This chain joins TRBV19 and TRBJ1-5; D is unclear. The germline V gene encodes CDR1 LNHDA and CDR2 SQIVND (reference sequence). The V end was cut by 3 bases, the J end by 5 bases, with 14 bases between. The CDR3 is 15 residues long. CDR3: CASSMDREGYQPQHF. The CDR3 DNA is TGTGCCAGTAGTATGGATCGGGAAGGATATCAGCCCCAGCATTTT.

This clone was counted once. The CDR3: CAWSQTAPEQYF. In DNA form, the CDR3 reads TGTGCCTGGAGCCAAACAGCCCCTGAGCAGTACTTC. The chain combines TRBV30 with TRBJ2-7; the D is unclear. There are 12 residues in the CDR3. In germline, CDR1 is GTSNPN, CDR2 SVGIG (reference sequence). Trimming cost V 3 bases and J 7 bases, with 13 bases left between them. Full variable domain (missing parts from reference TRBV30 and TRBJ2-7): SQTIHQWPATLVQPVGSPLSLECTVEGTSNPNLYWYRQAAGRGLQLLFYSVGIGQISSEVPQNLSASRPQDRQFILSSKKLLLSDSGFYLCAWSQTAPEQYFGPGTRLTVT.

V usage is TRBV7-6 and J usage is TRBJ2-7; TRBD1 matches 7 bases. The germline gives CDR1 SGHVS, CDR2 FNYEAQ. Unmatched junction bases numbered 6, after V lost 0 bases and J lost 7 bases. The length of the CDR3 is 14 residues. CDR3 loop: CASSLALKGAEQYF. The CDR3 nucleotides are TGTGCCAGCAGCTTAGCGCTGAAGGGGGCTGAGCAGTACTTC.

This chain joins TRBV3-1 (or the pseudogene TRBV3-2) and TRBJ1-3; D gene uncertain. The CDR3 totals 14 residues. In germline, CDR1 is LGHDT, CDR2 YNNKEL (reference sequence). V lost 7 bases, J lost 3 bases, and 13 bases lay in between. The CDR3 sequence: CASTGEAVGNTIYF. CDR3 DNA: TGTGCCAGCACCGGGGAGGCTGTTGGAAACACCATATATTTT.

In this sample, this clone turned up a few times. This chain uses TRBV2 with TRBJ1-1, with 8 bases identical to TRBD1. Germline V gene sequence: CDR1 SNHLY, CDR2 FYNNEI. Trimming removed 6 bases from V and 1 base from J; junction bases left unmatched: 1. This CDR3 spans 13 amino acids. In DNA form, the CDR3 reads TGTGCCAGCAGACAGGGGGGGAACACTGAAGCTTTCTTT. Encoded protein: CASRQGGNTEAFF.